The T cell receptor (beta chain) under discussion was sequenced for a study of cytomegalovirus exposure and HLA in healthy donors. The study's findings and limits: Several of the most significant clusters appeared, in a later analysis, to be linked to common viral pathogens.

With regard to this clone: What it binds is unknown.

This donor's record omits CMV serostatus. CDR3 length: 16 residues. Germline V gene lookup returns CDR1 SGHTA and CDR2 FQGNSA. Losses at the gene ends were 4 bases for V and 8 bases for J; bases not matched to a gene: 12. It was with 60 Vbeta and 13 Jbeta primers that the PCR ran. Here immunoSEQ multiplex PCR was the method, and the copy in TCRdb shows in-frame clones only, minus some. The data contain about 180,000 clones, 72% of them seen just once; the ten biggest clones take up about 2.5%. The chain recombines TRBV7-2 with TRBJ2-1; 9 bases match TRBD2. The source of this sequence is a human donor in good health. The sample consisted of PBMCs. The DNA of the CDR3 is TGTGCCAGCAGCTCCTGGGGAAGCGGGGGGAGGTATGAGCAGTTCTTC. This gives the protein CASSSWGSGGRYEQFF.